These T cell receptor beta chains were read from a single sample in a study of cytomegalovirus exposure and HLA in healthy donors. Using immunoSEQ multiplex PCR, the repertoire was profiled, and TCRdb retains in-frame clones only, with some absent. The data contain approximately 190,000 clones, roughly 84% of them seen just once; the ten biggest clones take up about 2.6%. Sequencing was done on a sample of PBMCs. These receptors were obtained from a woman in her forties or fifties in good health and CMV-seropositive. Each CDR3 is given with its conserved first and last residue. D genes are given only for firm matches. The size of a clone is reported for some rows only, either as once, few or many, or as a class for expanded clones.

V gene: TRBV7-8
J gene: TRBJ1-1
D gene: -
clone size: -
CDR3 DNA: TGTGCCAGCAGAACAGATTTGAACACTGAAGCTTTCTTT
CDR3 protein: CASRTDLNTEAFF

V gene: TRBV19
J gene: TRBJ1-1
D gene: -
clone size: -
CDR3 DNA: TGTGCCAGTAGTATAGATCAGGGGAACACTGAAGCTTTCTTT
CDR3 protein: CASSIDQGNTEAFF

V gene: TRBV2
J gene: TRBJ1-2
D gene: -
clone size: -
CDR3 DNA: TGTGCCAGCAGTAAGGACAGTCTCTATGGCTACACCTTC
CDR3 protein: CASSKDSLYGYTF

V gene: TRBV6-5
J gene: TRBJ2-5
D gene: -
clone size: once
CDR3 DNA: TGTGCCAGCAGTTTCCGGGGGTACCAAGAGACCCAGTACTTC
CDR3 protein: CASSFRGYQETQYF

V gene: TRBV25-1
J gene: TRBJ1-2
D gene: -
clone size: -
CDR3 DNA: TGTGCCAGCAGTGAGGATGGAGCTAACTATGGCTACACCTTC
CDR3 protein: CASSEDGANYGYTF

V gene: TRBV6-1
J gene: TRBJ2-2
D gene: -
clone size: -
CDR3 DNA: TGTGCCAGCAGCGCCTACAGTAACGGAGAGCTGTTTTTT
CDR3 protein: CASSAYSNGELFF

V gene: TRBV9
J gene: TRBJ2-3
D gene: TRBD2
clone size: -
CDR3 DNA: TGTGCCAGCAGCTCCTCCCTCGGGGGGGGGCCGACAGATACGCAGTATTTT
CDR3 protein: CASSSSLGGGPTDTQYF

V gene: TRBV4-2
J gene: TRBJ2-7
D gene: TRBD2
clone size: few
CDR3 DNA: TGTGCCAGCAGCCAAGGGCCCTTTCCGACTAGCGGGGGCTCCTACGAGCAGTACTTC
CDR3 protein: CASSQGPFPTSGGSYEQYF

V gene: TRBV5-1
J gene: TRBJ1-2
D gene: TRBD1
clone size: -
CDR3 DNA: TGCGCCAGCAGCGGGGGACAGAGCCTATTTAACTATGGCTACACCTTC
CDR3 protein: CASSGGQSLFNYGYTF

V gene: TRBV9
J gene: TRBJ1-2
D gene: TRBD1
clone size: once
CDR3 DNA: TGTGCCAGCAGCGAATTAGGGACAGGGAGCTATGGCTACACCTTC
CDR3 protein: CASSELGTGSYGYTF

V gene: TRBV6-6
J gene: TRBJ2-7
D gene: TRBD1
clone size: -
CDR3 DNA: TGTGCCAGCAGTTTGGGACAGGGGCGGTACGAGCAGTACTTC
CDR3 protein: CASSLGQGRYEQYF

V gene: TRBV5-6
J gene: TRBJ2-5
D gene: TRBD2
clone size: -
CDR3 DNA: TGTGCCAGCAGCCGGGGGCAGCGGGGGGGCCAAGAGACCCAGTACTTC
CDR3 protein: CASSRGQRGGQETQYF

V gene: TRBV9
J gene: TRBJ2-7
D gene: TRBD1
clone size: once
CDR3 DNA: TGTGCCAGCAGCATCGGACAGGGGTACTACGAGCAGTACTTC
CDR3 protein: CASSIGQGYYEQYF

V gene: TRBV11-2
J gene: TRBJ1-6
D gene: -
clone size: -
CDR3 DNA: TGTGCCAGCAGCCAAGGGTTAGGAGGGAATTCACCCCTCCACTTT
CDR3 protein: CASSQGLGGNSPLHF

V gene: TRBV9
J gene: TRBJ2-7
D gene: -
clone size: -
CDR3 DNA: TGTGCCAGCAGCGTATTGGGGGGGCCGGGGAAGTACTTC
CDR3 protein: CASSVLGGPGKYF

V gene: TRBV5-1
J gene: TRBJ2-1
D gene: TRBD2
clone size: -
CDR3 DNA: TGCGCCAGCAGCTTGCCTAGCGGGGGGTCTCACTCCTACAATGAGCAGTTCTTC
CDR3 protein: CASSLPSGGSHSYNEQFF

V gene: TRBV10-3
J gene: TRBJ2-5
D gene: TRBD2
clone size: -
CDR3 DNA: TGTGCCATCAGTGAGTCTTCTAGCGGGTGGCAAGAGACCCAGTACTTC
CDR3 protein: CAISESSSGWQETQYF

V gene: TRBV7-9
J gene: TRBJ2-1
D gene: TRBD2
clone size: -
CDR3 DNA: TGTGCCAGCAGCGTACGGACTAGCGGGGGGGCCGGGAATGAGCAGTTCTTC
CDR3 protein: CASSVRTSGGAGNEQFF

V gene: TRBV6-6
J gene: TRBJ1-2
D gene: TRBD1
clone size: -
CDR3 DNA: TGTGCCAGCAGTTCAGGGGGCGCAAGCTATGGCTACACCTTC
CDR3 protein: CASSSGGASYGYTF

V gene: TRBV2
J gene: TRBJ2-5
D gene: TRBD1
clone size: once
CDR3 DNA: TGTGCCAGCAACAAGGACAGGGGTGAGACCCAGTACTTC
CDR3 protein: CASNKDRGETQYF

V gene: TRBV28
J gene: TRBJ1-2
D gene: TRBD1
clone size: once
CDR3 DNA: TGTGCCAGCAGTTTAAACCGGGACAGGGGGCACACCTTC
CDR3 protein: CASSLNRDRGHTF

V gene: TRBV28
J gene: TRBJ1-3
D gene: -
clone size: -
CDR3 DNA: TGTGCCAGCAGTTTAGGAGGCTCTGGAAACACCATATATTTT
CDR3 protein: CASSLGGSGNTIYF

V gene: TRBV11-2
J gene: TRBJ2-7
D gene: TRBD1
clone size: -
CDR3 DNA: TGTGCCAGCAGCGCAGGGGGCTCCTCCTACGAGCAGTACTTC
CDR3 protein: CASSAGGSSYEQYF

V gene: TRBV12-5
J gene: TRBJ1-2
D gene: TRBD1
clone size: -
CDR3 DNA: TGTGCTAGTGGCTCCCAGGGGGATCTCTATGGCTACACCTTC
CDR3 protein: CASGSQGDLYGYTF

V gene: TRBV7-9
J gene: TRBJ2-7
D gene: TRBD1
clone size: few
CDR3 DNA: TGTGCCAGCAGCCCCCCCGGGACAGGGTCCTACGAGCAGTACTTC
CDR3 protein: CASSPPGTGSYEQYF

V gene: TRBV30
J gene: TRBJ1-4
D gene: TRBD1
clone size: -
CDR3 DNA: TGTGCCTGGAGTGAAAACAGGGGCTTTAATGAAAAACTGTTTTTT
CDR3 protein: CAWSENRGFNEKLFF

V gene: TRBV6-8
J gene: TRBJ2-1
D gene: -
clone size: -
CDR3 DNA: TGTGCCAGCAGTTACCTCTTCCATACCGGACTACCATACAATGAGCAGTTCTTC
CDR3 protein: CASSYLFHTGLPYNEQFF

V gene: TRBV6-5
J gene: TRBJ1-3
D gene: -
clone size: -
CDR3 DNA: TGTGCCAGCAGTTCGGTTCAGGTCTTCTCTGGAAACACCATATATTTT
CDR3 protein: CASSSVQVFSGNTIYF

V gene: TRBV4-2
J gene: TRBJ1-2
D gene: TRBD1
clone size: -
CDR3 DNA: TGTGCCAGCAGCCCACGGACAGGGGTTAACTATGGCTACACCTTC
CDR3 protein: CASSPRTGVNYGYTF

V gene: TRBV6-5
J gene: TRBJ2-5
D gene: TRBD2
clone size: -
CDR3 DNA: TGTGCCAGCATGGCTAGCGGGGGGGTACAAGAGACCCAGTACTTC
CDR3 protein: CASMASGGVQETQYF

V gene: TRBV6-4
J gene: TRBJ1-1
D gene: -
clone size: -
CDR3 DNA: TGTGCCAGCAGTATCGAGAGGGATACTGAAGCTTTCTTT
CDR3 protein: CASSIERDTEAFF